Following are 10 T cell receptor beta chains from one sample sequenced in a study of T cell responses to AZD1222 COVID-19 vaccine. Method: immunoSEQ multiplex PCR; TCRdb's copy keeps in-frame clones and lacks some. The sample comprises about 120,000 clones, 87% of which are singletons, and approximately 9.2% rests with the top ten. Source: peripheral blood, taken on day 0 of AZD1222 vaccination. These receptors were taken from an adult in good health.

V is TRBV28 and J is TRBJ2-1; the D gene is possibly TRBD1 (6 bases). CDR3 length equals 15 residues. Germline loops: CDR1 MDHEN, CDR2 SYDVKM. Trimming removed 5 bases from V and 6 bases from J, with 17 bases in between. The CDR3 nucleotides read TGTGCCAGCAGTCCCCACAGGGCGGCTAGCAATGAGCAGTTCTTC. Residues: CASSPHRAASNEQFF.

This chain connects TRBV7-2 to TRBJ2-7, with unresolved D. Trimming cost V 0 bases and J 5 bases, with 5 bases left between them. Looked up from germline, CDR1 is SGHTA and CDR2 is FQGNSA. The CDR3 is 12 amino acids. The CDR3 sequence is CASSLAGHEQYF. CDR3 DNA: TGTGCCAGCAGCTTAGCAGGACACGAGCAGTACTTC.

This rearrangement joins TRBV3-1 (or the pseudogene TRBV3-2) to TRBJ1-1; no reliable D call. Germline CDR1 LGHDT, CDR2 YNNKEL (reference sequence). The CDR3 runs to 12 residues. Trimming took 0 bases from V and 11 from J, leaving 10 bases between them. The CDR3 DNA reads as TGTGCCAGCAGCCAAGACCCTGTTCGGGCTTTCTTT. The encoded protein is CASSQDPVRAFF.

This chain uses TRBV5-6 with TRBJ1-4, with 7 bases identical to TRBD1. The J segment lost 5 bases and the V segment lost 1 base, leaving 5 bases of the junction unmatched. The CDR3 consists of 15 residues. The germline CDR1 and CDR2 sequences are SGHDT and YYEEEE. The CDR3 spells CASSLIGTENEKLFF. The CDR3 DNA sequence: TGTGCCAGCAGCTTGATCGGGACAGAAAATGAAAAACTGTTTTTT.

The gene calls are TRBV5-1 and TRBJ1-4; TRBD1 might be the D (6 bases). Germline loops: CDR1 SGHRS, CDR2 YFSETQ. V lost 4 bases, J lost 8 bases, and 15 bases lay in between. The CDR3 is 14 amino acids. In nucleotides, the CDR3 is TGCGCCAGCAGCACAGGGCGAGTTGGAGAAAAACTGTTTTTT. Amino acids: CASSTGRVGEKLFF.

V is TRBV10-3 and J is TRBJ2-2; D is possibly TRBD2 (6 bases). V gave up 4 bases and J gave up 4 bases, with 13 bases separating them. The V gene's germline CDR1 is ENHRY and CDR2 SYGVKD. This CDR3 is 15 amino acids long. CDR3 sequence (DNA): TGTGCCATCAGTGCCGGGGGTGCGGGCACCGGGGAGCTGTTTTTT. Translation gives CAISAGGAGTGELFF.

The V call is TRBV6-5, the J call TRBJ1-3, with D maybe TRBD1 (5 bases). Trimming removed 2 bases from V and 1 base from J, with 6 bases in between. Germline V gives CDR1 MNHEY, CDR2 SVGAGI. The CDR3 spans 14 residues. This CDR3 is CASSYQGSGNTIYF. The DNA for the CDR3 is TGTGCCAGCAGTTACCAGGGTTCTGGAAACACCATATATTTT.

J is TRBJ2-5 and V is TRBV11-2; tentative D call: TRBD1 (6 bases). Trimming cost V 5 bases and J 6 bases, with 22 bases left between them. Germline values: CDR1 SGHAT, CDR2 FQNNGV. The CDR3 has 16 amino acids. CDR3 nucleotide sequence: TGTGCCAGCAGCCCCAGCACAGGGATCGTCGTGAAGACCCAGTACTTC. This codes for CASSPSTGIVVKTQYF. Based on the CDR3 plus reference TRBV11-2 and TRBJ2-5, the full variable domain is EAGVAQSPRYKIIEKRQSVAFWCNPISGHATLYWYQQILGQGPKLLIQFQNNGVVDDSQLPKDRFSAERLKGVDSTLKIQPAKLEDSAVYLCASSPSTGIVVKTQYFGPGTRLLVL.

CDR3 region: CASRRTSGGETQYF. The CDR3 DNA sequence: TGCGCCAGCAGACGGACTAGCGGGGGGGAGACCCAGTACTTC. The chain uses TRBV5-1 and TRBJ2-5; 14 positions match TRBD2. The CDR3 has 14 residues. Germline V gene sequence: CDR1 SGHRS, CDR2 YFSETQ. The trim removed 5 bases at V and 5 bases at J, leaving 2 bases unmatched.

V usage is TRBV7-2 and J usage is TRBJ2-5; TRBD2 is a possible D gene (6 bases). CDR1 SGHTA and CDR2 FQGNSA come from the germline V gene. This CDR3 has 14 amino acids. Trimming took 1 base from V and 4 from J, leaving 10 bases between them. In nucleotides, the CDR3 is TGTGCCAGCAGCTTAGTCGTGGGGGGAGAGACCCAGTACTTC. The encoded protein is CASSLVVGGETQYF.